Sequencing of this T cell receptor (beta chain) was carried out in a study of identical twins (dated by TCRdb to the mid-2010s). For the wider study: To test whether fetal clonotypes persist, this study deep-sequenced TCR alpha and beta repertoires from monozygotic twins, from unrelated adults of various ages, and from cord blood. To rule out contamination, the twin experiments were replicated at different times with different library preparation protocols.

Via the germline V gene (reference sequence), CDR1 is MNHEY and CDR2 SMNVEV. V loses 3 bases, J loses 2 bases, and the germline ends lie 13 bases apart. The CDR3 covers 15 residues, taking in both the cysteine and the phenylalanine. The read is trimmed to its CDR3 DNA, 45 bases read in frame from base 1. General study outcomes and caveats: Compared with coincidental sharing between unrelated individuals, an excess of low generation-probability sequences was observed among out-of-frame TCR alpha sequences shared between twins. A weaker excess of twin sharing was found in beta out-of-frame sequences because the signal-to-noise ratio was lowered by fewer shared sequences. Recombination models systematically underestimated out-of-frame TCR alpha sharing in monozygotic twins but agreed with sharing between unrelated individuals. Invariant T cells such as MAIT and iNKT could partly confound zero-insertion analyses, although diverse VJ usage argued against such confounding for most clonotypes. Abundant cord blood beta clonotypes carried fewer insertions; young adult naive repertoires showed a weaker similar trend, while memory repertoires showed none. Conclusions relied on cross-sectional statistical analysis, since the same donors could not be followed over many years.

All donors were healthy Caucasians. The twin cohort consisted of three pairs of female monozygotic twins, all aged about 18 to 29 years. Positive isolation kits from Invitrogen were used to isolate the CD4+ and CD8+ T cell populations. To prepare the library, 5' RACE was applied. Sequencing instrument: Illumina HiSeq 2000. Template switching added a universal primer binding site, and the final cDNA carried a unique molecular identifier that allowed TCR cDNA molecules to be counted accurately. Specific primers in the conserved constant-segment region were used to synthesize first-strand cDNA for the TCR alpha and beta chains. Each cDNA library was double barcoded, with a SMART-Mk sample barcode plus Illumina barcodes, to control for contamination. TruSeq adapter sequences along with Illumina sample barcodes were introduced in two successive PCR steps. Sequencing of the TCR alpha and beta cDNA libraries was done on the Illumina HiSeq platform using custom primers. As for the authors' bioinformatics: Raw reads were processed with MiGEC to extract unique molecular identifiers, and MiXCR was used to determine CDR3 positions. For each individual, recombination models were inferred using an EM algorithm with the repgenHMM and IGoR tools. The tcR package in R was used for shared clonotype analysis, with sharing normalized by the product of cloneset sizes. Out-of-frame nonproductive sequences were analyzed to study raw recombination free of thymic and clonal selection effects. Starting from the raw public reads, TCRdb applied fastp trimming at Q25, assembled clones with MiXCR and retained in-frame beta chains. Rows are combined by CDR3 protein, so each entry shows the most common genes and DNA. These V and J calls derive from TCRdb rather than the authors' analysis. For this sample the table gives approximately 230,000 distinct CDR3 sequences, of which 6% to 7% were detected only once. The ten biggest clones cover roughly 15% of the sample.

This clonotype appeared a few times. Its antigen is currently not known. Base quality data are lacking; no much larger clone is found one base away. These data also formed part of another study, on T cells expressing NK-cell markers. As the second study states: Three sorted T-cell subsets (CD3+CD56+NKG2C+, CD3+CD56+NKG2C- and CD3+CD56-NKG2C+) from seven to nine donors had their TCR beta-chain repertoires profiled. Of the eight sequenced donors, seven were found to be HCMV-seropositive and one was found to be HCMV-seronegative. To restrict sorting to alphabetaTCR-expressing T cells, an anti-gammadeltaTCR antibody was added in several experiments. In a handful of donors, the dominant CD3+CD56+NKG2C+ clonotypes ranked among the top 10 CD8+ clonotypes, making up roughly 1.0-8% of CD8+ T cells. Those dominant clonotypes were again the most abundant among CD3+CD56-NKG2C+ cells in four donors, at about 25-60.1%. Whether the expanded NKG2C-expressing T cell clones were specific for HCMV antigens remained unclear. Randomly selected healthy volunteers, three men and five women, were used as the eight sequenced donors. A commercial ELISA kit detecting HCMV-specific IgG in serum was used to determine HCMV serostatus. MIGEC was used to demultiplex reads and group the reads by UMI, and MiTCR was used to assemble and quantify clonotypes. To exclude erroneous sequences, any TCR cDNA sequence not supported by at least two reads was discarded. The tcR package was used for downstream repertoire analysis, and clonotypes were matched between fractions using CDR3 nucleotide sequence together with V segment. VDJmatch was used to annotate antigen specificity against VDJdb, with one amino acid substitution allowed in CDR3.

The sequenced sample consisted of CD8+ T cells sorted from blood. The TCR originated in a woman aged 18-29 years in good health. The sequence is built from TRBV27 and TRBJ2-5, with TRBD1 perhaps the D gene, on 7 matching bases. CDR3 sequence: CASSFAQGRQETQYF. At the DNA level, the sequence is TGTGCCAGCAGTTTCGCACAGGGGAGGCAAGAGACCCAGTACTTC.